A selection of T cell receptor beta chains follows, all from one sample in a study of long-term antiretroviral therapy in people with HIV. Generated by immunoSEQ multiplex PCR, the TCRdb table keeps only in-frame clones and is missing some. The sample yields tens of thousands of clones, roughly 82% seen once. Material: unsorted PBMCs, obtained 0.3 years after starting antiretroviral therapy. The receptors were gathered from a man aged 18 to 29 with HIV. The CDR3 runs from the conserved cysteine through the conserved F or W. The D gene is left open where the match is weak. Where a row states a size, it is once, few, many or the class of an expanded clone; other rows omit it.

>TRBJ2-7|.|TRBV4-1|TRBD1
CASSQAGTGGSYEQYF
TGCGCCAGCAGCCAAGCCGGGACAGGGGGGTCCTACGAGCAGTACTTC
>TRBJ1-3|once|TRBV4-3|.
CASSQGLGSGNTIYF
TGCGCCAGCAGCCAAGGTCTAGGATCTGGAAACACCATATATTTT
>TRBJ2-1|.|TRBV5-1|TRBD1
CASNLDRGRGEQFF
TGCGCCAGCAACCTGGACAGGGGGCGCGGTGAGCAGTTCTTC
>TRBJ2-1|.|TRBV5-1|TRBD2
CASSTLGLVAGDEQFF
TGCGCCAGCAGCACCTTAGGACTAGTCGCGGGCGATGAGCAGTTCTTC
>TRBJ1-2|.|TRBV9|.
CASSVEVNYGYTF
TGTGCCAGCAGCGTAGAGGTTAACTATGGCTACACCTTC
>TRBJ2-7|.|TRBV27|.
CASSGAASYEQYF
TGTGCCAGCAGTGGAGCCGCGTCCTACGAGCAGTACTTC
>TRBJ1-2|.|TRBV6-4|TRBD1
CASSDSVDGTGPSGYTF
TGTGCCAGCAGTGACTCAGTGGACGGGACAGGGCCGTCGGGCTACACCTTC
>TRBJ2-3|.|TRBV7-2|TRBD2
CASSYTGTSVNSRNF
TGTGCCAGCAGCTACACGGGGACTAGCGTGAACAGTCGGAATTTT
>TRBJ1-1|.|TRBV5-1|.
CASSLGPEAFF
TGCGCCAGCTCACTTGGACCTGAAGCTTTCTTT
>TRBJ2-5|.|TRBV6-5|.
CASSQAGWETQYF
TGTGCCAGCAGTCAAGCGGGCTGGGAGACCCAGTACTTC
>TRBJ2-3|.|TRBV7-2|.
CASSPGYTDTQYF
TGTGCCAGCAGCCCCGGATACACAGATACGCAGTATTTT
>TRBJ2-5|.|TRBV30|.
CAWAGGLGQETQYF
TGTGCCTGGGCTGGCGGGCTGGGTCAAGAGACCCAGTACTTC
>TRBJ2-1|.|TRBV4-3|TRBD2
CASSQDTASGRAHEQFF
TGCGCCAGCAGCCAAGATACCGCCAGCGGGAGGGCCCATGAGCAGTTCTTC
>TRBJ2-4|.|TRBV5-6|.
CASSNGPNIQYF
TGTGCCAGCAGCAACGGACCAAACATTCAGTACTTC
>TRBJ2-1|.|TRBV9|TRBD1
CASSRGQGVGNEQFF
TGTGCCAGCAGCCGAGGACAGGGGGTCGGAAATGAGCAGTTCTTC
>TRBJ2-7|.|TRBV19|.
CASSLTGRYEQYF
TGTGCCAGTAGCCTGACAGGGAGGTACGAGCAGTACTTC
>TRBJ1-4|.|TRBV14|.
CASSQAEEKLFF
TGTGCCAGCAGCCAAGCAGAGGAAAAACTGTTTTTT
>TRBJ1-5|few|TRBV2|.
CASSLRGRGQPQHF
TGTGCCAGCAGCCTAAGGGGCAGGGGTCAGCCCCAGCATTTT
>TRBJ1-2|few|TRBV10-3|.
CALQRDLYGYTF
TGTGCCCTGCAGCGGGATTTGTATGGCTACACCTTC
>TRBJ2-2|.|TRBV15|.
CATSPRRGGAGELFF
TGTGCCACCAGTCCCCGGAGGGGGGGTGCCGGGGAGCTGTTTTTT
>TRBJ2-7|.|TRBV14|.
CASSVRQVVF
TGTGCCAGCAGCGTCCGACAGGTTGTGTTC
>TRBJ1-1|.|TRBV11-1|TRBD1
CASSLKGASTEAFF
TGTGCCAGCAGCTTAAAGGGGGCGAGTACTGAAGCTTTCTTT
>TRBJ1-6|.|TRBV5-5|.
CASSYTADSPLHF
TGTGCCAGCAGCTACACGGCGGATTCACCCCTCCACTTT
>TRBJ2-5|.|TRBV23-1|TRBD1
CASSQMTGGRETQYF
TGCGCCAGCAGTCAGATGACAGGGGGCCGAGAGACCCAGTACTTC
>TRBJ2-3|.|TRBV4-3|TRBD2
CASSQGASGLARSTDTQYF
TGCGCCAGCAGCCAAGGAGCCTCGGGACTAGCGAGAAGCACAGATACGCAGTATTTT
>TRBJ2-7|.|TRBV5-1|.
CASSLGVADSYEQYF
TGCGCCAGCAGCTTGGGGGTAGCGGACTCCTACGAGCAGTACTTC